The clone carrying this TCR beta chain was seen more than once but under ten times. The TCR library protocol was used to attach unique molecular identifiers. These identifiers were attached to individual cDNA molecules. Using its own MiXCR run on the 5' RACE reads, TCRdb lists one record per CDR3 protein. In the table there are roughly 56,000 distinct CDR3 sequences, roughly a tenth of which are singletons. The CDR3 sequence is 14 residues long. Germline CDR1 reads SGHAT; CDR2 reads FQNNGV. Trimming pared 0 bases from V and 2 bases from J, leaving 7 bases between. This sample was taken from a study of early T cells in non-severe SARS-CoV-2 infection. Overall study: Bulk RNA from unsorted whole blood was sequenced; chains were unpaired.

Specimen: whole blood. V and J are TRBV11-2 and TRBJ2-5; no clear D gene. This TCR came from an adult who was a healthcare worker with PCR-confirmed SARS-CoV-2 infection or an uninfected control (not recorded which). The CDR3: CASSLDGEQETQYF. The CDR3 coding sequence is TGTGCCAGCAGCTTAGATGGGGAACAAGAGACCCAGTACTTC.